What follows are 25 T cell receptor beta chains derived from one specimen sequenced in a study of T cells in Graves' hyperthyroidism and ophthalmopathy. Researchers took RNA transcripts and amplified the TCR beta CDR3 regions from them. The HTBI set primed first-round TCR CDR3 RT-PCR. MiXCR was run by TCRdb on the multiplex PCR reads, yielding one entry per CDR3 protein. In the table there are a few hundred thousand distinct CDR3 sequences, more than 15% of which are singletons. Sequenced input: blood. The receptors originated from a woman aged 25 to 39 with Graves' hyperthyroidism.

This clonotype showed up just a few times. This chain joins TRBV12-3 or TRBV12-4 and TRBJ1-3; no firm D call. The CDR3 is 17 residues long. Trimming removed 4 bases at V and 2 bases at J, with 18 bases between. CDR3 DNA: TGTGCCAGCAGTTCAAATCGGAGACACGGCCCTGGAAACACCATATATTTT. Its translation: CASSSNRRHGPGNTIYF.

This clonotype was seen at least ten times. This chain connects TRBV28 to TRBJ1-2; weak D call: TRBD1 (5 bases). V lost 4 bases and J 7 bases, leaving 13 bases between the germline ends. The germline V gene encodes CDR1 MDHEN and CDR2 SYDVKM. The CDR3 is 13 amino acids. The DNA for the CDR3 is TGTGCCAGCAGTTCAACAGGTTTCTCTGGCTACACCTTC. Amino acids: CASSSTGFSGYTF.

V usage is TRBV6-1 and J usage is TRBJ1-5; TRBD1 agrees at 10 bases. V was clipped by 4 bases and J by 1 base; unmatched bases: 10. The CDR3 length is 18 residues. Germline V gives CDR1 MNHNS, CDR2 SASEGT. For the CDR3, the DNA is TGTGCCAGCAGTGGCCATATTGGGACAGGGGTGAGCAATCAGCCCCAGCATTTT. Translated, it gives CASSGHIGTGVSNQPQHF.

This clonotype was seen ten or more times. The CDR3 region has the DNA TGTGCCTGGAGTGGACAGGGCGGCCCCTACGAGCAGTACTTC. The encoded protein is CAWSGQGGPYEQYF. The chain combines TRBV30 with TRBJ2-7; TRBD1 matches at 7 bases. The germline V gene has CDR1 GTSNPN and CDR2 SVGIG (reference sequence). The V and J ends lost 1 base and 2 bases, in that order; junction bases with no gene match: 5. CDR3 length equals 14 residues.

The table lists this clonotype with a few counts. This rearrangement joins TRBV30 to TRBJ2-7; 8 positions match TRBD2. Germline CDR1 reads GTSNPN; CDR2 reads SVGIG (reference sequence). There are 13 residues in the CDR3. V dropped 7 bases and J dropped 1; count of bases not matched to a gene: 6. CDR3 in amino acids: CASASGSSYEQYF. The CDR3 DNA is TGTGCCTCCGCAAGCGGGAGTTCCTACGAGCAGTACTTC. Drawing the rest from reference TRBV30 and TRBJ2-7, the complete variable domain is SQTIHQWPATLVQPVGSPLSLECTVEGTSNPNLYWYRQAAGRGLQLLFYSVGIGQISSEVPQNLSASRPQDRQFILSSKKLLLSDSGFYLCASASGSSYEQYFGPGTRLTVT.

This clonotype was found many times. This chain joins TRBV7-2 and TRBJ2-1; 12 nucleotides agree with TRBD2. The CDR3 covers 19 residues. Germline lookup yields CDR1 SGHTA and CDR2 FQGNSA. V shed 5 bases, J shed 3 bases, and the junction held 14 bases outside the gene matches. The CDR3 here is CASSGPRTSGTNIYNEQFF. The CDR3 coding sequence is TGTGCCAGCAGCGGGCCCAGGACTAGCGGGACGAACATCTACAATGAGCAGTTCTTC.

CDR3 residues: CASSLGTSGRVSYNEQFF. CDR3 in DNA: TGTGCCAGCAGTTTAGGGACTAGCGGGAGGGTGTCCTACAATGAGCAGTTCTTC. The chain joins TRBV28 to TRBJ2-1; 16 bases are shared with TRBD2. With V trimmed by 2 bases and J by 1 base, 2 bases remained unmatched. This CDR3 has 18 amino acids. CDR1 MDHEN and CDR2 SYDVKM come from the germline V gene.

In its sample, this clonotype was seen many times. The V and J genes are TRBV6-1 and TRBJ2-2; possibly TRBD1 for D (6 bases). This CDR3 is built from 16 residues. Trimming removed 1 base at V and 3 bases at J, with 12 bases between. CDR1 is MNHNS, CDR2 SASEGT, per germline. Here the CDR3 DNA reads TGTGCCAGCAGTGAAGACAGGGCGTGGGACACCGGGGAGCTGTTTTTT. Residues: CASSEDRAWDTGELFF.

This clonotype was seen many times. The chain couples TRBV13 to TRBJ1-5; TRBD1 might be the D (6 bases). The germline V and J ends were trimmed by 5 bases and 3 bases, with 11 bases remaining between them. The CDR3 spans 14 residues. Looked up from germline, CDR1 is PRHDT and CDR2 is FYEKMQ (reference sequence). CDR3 protein: CASSTQGINQPQHF. Written as DNA, the CDR3 is TGTGCCAGCAGCACACAGGGCATCAATCAGCCCCAGCATTTT.

This clonotype was counted ten times or more. The gene calls are TRBV5-1 and TRBJ2-1; 7 bases are a match to TRBD2. Germline V CDR1 and CDR2: SGHRS, YFSETQ. The trim removed 0 bases at V and 2 bases at J, leaving 8 bases unmatched. This CDR3 has 17 amino acids. The CDR3 DNA follows: TGCGCCAGCAGCTTGGGGGCTAGCGGATACACCTACAATGAGCAGTTCTTC. Translation gives CASSLGASGYTYNEQFF.

This clonotype was detected ten times or more. One junction end does not reproduce the germline sequence, and a read error may be involved. This chain uses TRBV10-3 with TRBJ2-1, with D hard to call. The CDR3 length is 13 residues. Germline V CDR1 and CDR2: ENHRY, SYGVKD. CDR3 DNA sequence: TGTGCCATCAGTGTACCCGGTGGCGTCAAGCCTATCTTC. Amino acids: CAISVPGGVKPIF.

This clonotype appeared a few times. V usage is TRBV10-3 and J usage is TRBJ2-3, with 10 nucleotides matching TRBD2. V was clipped by 10 bases and J by 4 bases; unmatched bases: 11. CDR1 is ENHRY, CDR2 SYGVKD, per germline. This CDR3 has 15 residues. DNA for the CDR3: TGTGCCACCAAGAGGCTAGCGGGAGTGCCAGATACGCAGTATTTT. Translation gives CATKRLAGVPDTQYF.

This clonotype showed up many times. CDR3 in DNA: TGTGCCAGCAGGTTTAGTGTGGGCGCCTACAATGAGCAGTTCTTC. It translates to CASRFSVGAYNEQFF. The chain is built from TRBV7-2 and TRBJ2-1; the D is unclear. In germline, CDR1 is SGHTA, CDR2 FQGNSA. Trimming removed 6 bases from V and 2 bases from J, with 14 bases in between. The length of the CDR3 is 15 residues.

The sample holds many counts of this clonotype. V is TRBV3-1 and J is TRBJ2-3, with D perhaps matching TRBD2 (6 bases). V was trimmed by 0 bases and J by 3 bases, leaving 13 bases between them. The length of the CDR3 is 16 residues. CDR1 LGHDT and CDR2 YNNKEL come from the germline V gene (reference sequence). CDR3 sequence reads: CASSQEFGSGTDTQYF. The DNA of the CDR3 is TGTGCCAGCAGCCAAGAATTCGGGAGCGGGACAGATACGCAGTATTTT.

This clonotype was seen at least ten times. The chain is built from TRBV6-1 and TRBJ2-7; 13 bases match TRBD2. CDR1 is MNHNS, CDR2 SASEGT, per germline. V was clipped by 7 bases and J by 1 base; unmatched bases: 7. This CDR3 spans 16 amino acids. The CDR3 reads CASIRTSGSGSYEQYF. The CDR3 DNA is TGTGCCAGCATTCGGACTAGCGGGAGTGGTTCCTACGAGCAGTACTTC.

This clonotype was observed a few times. This sequence joins TRBV10-3 and TRBJ2-1; D is possibly TRBD1 or TRBD2 (5 bases each). This CDR3 is 12 amino acids long. Per germline, CDR1 ENHRY and CDR2 SYGVKD. The V end was cut by 8 bases, the J end by 5 bases, with 10 bases between. For the CDR3, the DNA is TGTGCCATCGGGACGGTCAACAATGAGCAGTTCTTC. Translation: CAIGTVNNEQFF.

CDR3: CASSPKGLARSSYEQYF. The CDR3 DNA reads as TGTGCCAGCAGCCCCAAGGGACTAGCGCGGAGTAGCTACGAGCAGTACTTC. The V and J genes are TRBV7-2 and TRBJ2-7; TRBD2 matches 10 bases. Germline CDR1 and CDR2: SGHTA and FQGNSA. This CDR3 has 17 residues. Trimming removed 5 bases from V and 3 bases from J; junction bases left unmatched: 13.

This clonotype came up many times. The rearrangement links TRBV10-3 to TRBJ2-1, with 8 bases fitting TRBD2. V lost 2 bases to trimming and J lost 7 bases; unmatched junction nucleotides: 7. In germline, CDR1 is ENHRY, CDR2 SYGVKD. This CDR3 has 15 amino acids. The CDR3 here is CAISEGGSGENEQFF. The CDR3 region has the DNA TGTGCCATCAGTGAGGGGGGTAGCGGGGAAAATGAGCAGTTCTTC.

This clonotype has at least ten counts. The chain carries TRBV24-1 and TRBJ2-2, with D possibly matching TRBD2 (5 bases). The CDR3 sequence is 14 residues long. From germline, CDR1 is KGHDR and CDR2 SFDVKD. V was cut by 9 bases and J by 1 base, with 11 bases left in between. The DNA for the CDR3 is TGTGCCACCGCTCCGGGAAAGAACACCGGGGAGCTGTTTTTT. Its translation is CATAPGKNTGELFF.

The genes are TRBV30 and TRBJ2-7, with no clear D. The V and J ends lost 3 bases and 9 bases respectively, with 15 bases between them. Per germline, CDR1 GTSNPN and CDR2 SVGIG (reference sequence). CDR3 length: 12 amino acids. The CDR3 region has the DNA TGTGCCTGGAGGGCACAACCTACGACGCAGTACTTC. Translation: CAWRAQPTTQYF.

This clonotype was detected many times. The chain uses TRBV6-1 and TRBJ2-1; no reliable D call. The CDR3 spans 12 residues. The V and J ends lost 0 bases and 8 bases respectively, with 5 bases between them. Germline lookup yields CDR1 MNHNS and CDR2 SASEGT. Here the CDR3 reads CASSEAWDEQFF. In DNA form, the CDR3 reads TGTGCCAGCAGTGAAGCATGGGATGAGCAGTTCTTC.

This clonotype was counted at least ten times. The genes are TRBV6-1 and TRBJ1-5, with no clear D. Trimming cost V 6 bases and J 0 bases, with 12 bases left between them. The CDR3 spans 15 residues. Looked up from germline, CDR1 is MNHNS and CDR2 is SASEGT. The chain's CDR3 is CASRRADYSNQPQHF. CDR3 DNA sequence: TGTGCCAGCAGAAGGGCGGACTATAGCAATCAGCCCCAGCATTTT.

In its sample, this clonotype was seen many times. The chain couples TRBV7-6 to TRBJ2-3, with 7 bases matching TRBD2. Germline lookup yields CDR1 SGHVS and CDR2 FNYEAQ. The CDR3 spans 18 residues. After removal of 0 bases from V and 6 bases from J, the junction contained 15 bases not matched to a gene. CDR3 sequence: CASSLAIYPGGLADTQYF. The CDR3 coding sequence is TGTGCCAGCAGCTTAGCGATCTATCCGGGAGGTCTGGCGGATACGCAGTATTTT.

In this sample, this clonotype turned up once. This chain connects TRBV20-1 to TRBJ2-2; 8 bases are a match to TRBD2. Trimming cost V 2 bases and J 4 bases; bases outside gene matches: 6. CDR3 length: 15 amino acids. Looked up from germline, CDR1 is DFQATT and CDR2 is SNEGSKA (reference sequence). CDR3 region: CSARWAGGPTGELFF. CDR3 nucleotides: TGCAGTGCTAGATGGGCGGGAGGCCCCACCGGGGAGCTGTTTTTT.

This clonotype was detected many times. The V and J genes are TRBV30 and TRBJ1-3; D may be TRBD1 (5 bases). Germline V CDR1 and CDR2: GTSNPN, SVGIG (reference sequence). The CDR3 is 14 residues long. Trimming removed 5 bases from V and 3 bases from J, with 14 bases in between. The CDR3: CAWGPGSSGNTIYF. CDR3 nucleotide sequence: TGTGCCTGGGGACCAGGGAGTAGTGGAAACACCATATATTTT.